One T cell receptor (beta chain) is described in this entry. Antigen specificity is unknown. The entry originates in a study of T cell responses to AZD1222 COVID-19 vaccine. Study outcomes and limitations: Spike-specific TCR breadth and depth were elevated following two AZD1222 doses.

V lost 6 bases, J lost 6 bases, and 15 bases lay in between. This CDR3 has 13 amino acids. Clones were read by immunoSEQ multiplex PCR, and TCRdb kept only the in-frame ones, dropping some. This table holds roughly 140,000 clones, approximately 90% found once. This rearrangement joins TRBV12-3 or TRBV12-4 to TRBJ2-7; D not certain. The receptor was derived from an adult in good health. Specimen: peripheral blood, collected on day 0 of MenACWY control vaccination. The CDR3 loop reads CASSQGQLVEQYF. Here the CDR3 DNA reads TGTGCCAGCAGCCAAGGGCAGCTGGTCGAGCAGTACTTC.